Given below is one T cell receptor beta chain in context. This clonotype was seen only a few times. Its antigen remains unidentified. No clone much larger than this one lies a single base away; base qualities are absent. The sample was run on an Illumina HiSeq 1500. The raw public data were reprocessed by TCRdb itself: fastp quality trimming at Q25, MiXCR clonotype calling, in-frame beta chains only. When rows share a CDR3 protein, they turn into one entry using the most common DNA and genes. The sample table lists under 200,000 distinct CDR3 sequences, under 30% of them with a count of one. The ten largest clones add up to approximately 31% of the sample. Clipping removes 3 bases from V and 3 bases from J, with 3 as the unmatched junction base count. The germline V gene (reference sequence) gives CDR1 as SEHNR and CDR2 as FQNEAQ. Reading from cysteine to phenylalanine, the CDR3 counts 14 amino acids. Kept here is only the CDR3 DNA, which spans 42 bases and is read in frame from base 1.

This specimen comes from a study of T cell repertoires in cytomegalovirus infection (dated by TCRdb to between 2018 and 2020). With regard to the full study: Donor HLA type was relevant to the analysis, because carriage of CMV infection together with the matching HLA type was indicated by public TCR beta signatures.

Beyond this particular receptor, the publication reports: The ex vivo response was dominated by HLA-C-restricted CMV-specific TCR beta clonotypes, and the single most frequent clonotype in two of eight donors was supplied by these HLA-C-restricted clonotypes. Carriers of CMV infection plus the relevant HLA type were discriminated by the cumulative frequency of public TCR beta family members in the study cohort and in an independent approximately 340-donor cohort.

The receptor was isolated from a human donor in good health (CMV status not recorded). Some clones in this sample may be carry-over from other donors' samples. The rearranged segments are TRBV7-9 and TRBJ1-1; 8 central nucleotides agree with TRBD1. Sequences were obtained from PBMCs. The CDR3 is CASSFNRGYTEAFF. The sequenced DNA is TGTGCCAGCAGCTTTAACAGGGGGTACACTGAAGCTTTCTTT.